The clone carrying this TCR beta chain occurred once. This entry is derived from a study of shared clonotypes between healthy human individuals. The germline V gene has CDR1 LNHNV and CDR2 YYDKDF (reference sequence). The CDR3 covers 16 residues. With 0 bases clipped from V and 4 bases from J, the junction kept 5 bases outside the gene matches. Data came from immunoSEQ multiplex PCR; TCRdb stores just in-frame clones and leaves some out. The profile shows a few million clones, under 97% of them singletons. The chain joins TRBV15 to TRBJ1-5; 8 nucleotides line up with TRBD1. The specimen sequenced was naive CD4+ T cells sorted from blood. The subset: CD45RA+ positively selected. This clonotype originated in a man younger than 35 in good health. CDR3 coding DNA: TGTGCCACCAGCAGAGAACAGGGGGGAGGTAATCAGCCCCAGCATTTT. It yields the protein CATSREQGGGNQPQHF.